Listed below are T cell receptor beta chains from one sample, sequenced in a study of blood T cells in healthy people across ages. TCRdb itself ran the 5' RACE reads through MiXCR, one entry per CDR3 protein. The table lists 600,000 to 900,000 distinct CDR3 sequences, approximately 24% of them singletons. The sample also formed part of further work on T cells of mothers and their children.

The sequenced sample was blood. These receptors were collected from a boy aged 10-17 years in good health. The CDR3 runs from the conserved cysteine through the conserved F or W. The D gene is left open where the match is weak. Some rows have no size entry. The others give once, few or many, or a class for an expanded clone.

CDR3aa: CASSSGPRSYEQYF; CDR3nt: TGTGCCAGCAGCTCCGGACCTCGCTCCTACGAGCAGTACTTC; d_gene: -; len: 14; j_gene: TRBJ2-7; abundance: few; v_gene: TRBV13
CDR3aa: CASSQGGQGHGYTF; CDR3nt: TGTGCCAGCAGCCAAGGGGGCCAGGGGCACGGCTACACCTTC; d_gene: -; len: 14; j_gene: TRBJ1-2; abundance: few; v_gene: TRBV3-1
CDR3aa: CASSAGISTDTQYF; CDR3nt: TGTGCCAGCAGTGCGGGCATAAGCACAGATACGCAGTATTTT; d_gene: -; len: 14; j_gene: TRBJ2-3; abundance: few; v_gene: TRBV6-6
CDR3aa: CASQGARSNEKLFF; CDR3nt: TGTGCCAGCCAGGGGGCCAGGTCTAATGAAAAACTGTTTTTT; d_gene: TRBD1; len: 14; j_gene: TRBJ1-4; abundance: -; v_gene: TRBV7-9
CDR3aa: CGIRTNSGGAGTGELFF; CDR3nt: TGTGGCATCAGAACGAATAGCGGGGGGGCTGGCACCGGGGAGCTGTTTTTT; d_gene: TRBD2; len: 17; j_gene: TRBJ2-2; abundance: -; v_gene: TRBV10-3
CDR3aa: CASRLAGAQETQYF; CDR3nt: TGTGCCAGCCGACTAGCGGGGGCCCAAGAGACCCAGTACTTC; d_gene: TRBD2; len: 14; j_gene: TRBJ2-5; abundance: -; v_gene: TRBV12-3/TRBV12-4
CDR3aa: CASSRPNYGYTF; CDR3nt: TGTGCCAGCAGTAGACCCAACTATGGCTACACCTTC; d_gene: -; len: 12; j_gene: TRBJ1-2; abundance: -; v_gene: TRBV12-3/TRBV12-4
CDR3aa: CASSSLPRDTRRGYTF; CDR3nt: TGCGCCAGCAGTTCTCTCCCCCGGGACACTCGTCGAGGCTACACCTTC; d_gene: -; len: 16; j_gene: TRBJ1-2; abundance: few; v_gene: TRBV5-1
CDR3aa: CASSTTGMGQPQHF; CDR3nt: TGTGCCAGCAGTACAACAGGGATGGGTCAGCCCCAGCATTTT; d_gene: -; len: 14; j_gene: TRBJ1-5; abundance: -; v_gene: TRBV25-1
CDR3aa: CASSRTGADYGYTF; CDR3nt: TGTGCCAGCAGTCGGACTGGGGCGGACTATGGCTACACCTTC; d_gene: -; len: 14; j_gene: TRBJ1-2; abundance: -; v_gene: TRBV6-1